The 10 T cell receptor beta chains below all came from one sample that was sequenced in a study of T cells in Graves' hyperthyroidism and ophthalmopathy. Researchers took RNA transcripts and amplified the TCR beta CDR3 regions from them. The TCR CDR3 first-round RT-PCR relied on the HTBI primer set. From the multiplex PCR reads, TCRdb called clonotypes with MiXCR, one entry per CDR3 protein. Altogether approximately 400,000 distinct CDR3 sequences are present, 15% to 19% being singletons, with the ten largest covering 13% to 15%. Sample: blood. These receptors were collected from a woman between 18 and 30 years old with Graves' hyperthyroidism.

This clonotype was counted a few times. The gene calls are TRBV9 and TRBJ2-3, with D uncertain. The germline V gene encodes CDR1 SGDLS and CDR2 YYNGEE. The length of the CDR3 is 14 residues. The V end was cut by 7 bases, the J end by 0 bases, with 12 bases between. The CDR3 loop reads CASGLDASTDTQYF. The CDR3 DNA sequence: TGTGCCAGCGGCTTGGATGCTAGCACAGATACGCAGTATTTT.

In DNA form, the CDR3 reads TGCAGTGCTAGAAGCGGGCGGGACGCGGAGACCCAGTACTTC. This translates into CSARSGRDAETQYF. The chain has TRBV20-1 and TRBJ2-5; tentatively, D is TRBD2 (6 bases). V was clipped by 2 bases and J by 5 bases, with 15 bases between them. The CDR3 runs 14 residues. The germline V gene encodes CDR1 DFQATT and CDR2 SNEGSKA (reference sequence).

This clonotype was observed many times. The chain carries TRBV5-1 and TRBJ2-7; 9 bases are a match to TRBD1. This CDR3 spans 14 amino acids. With 4 bases clipped from V and 6 bases from J, the junction kept 8 bases outside the gene matches. From germline, CDR1 is SGHRS and CDR2 YFSETQ. The CDR3, as DNA: TGCGCCAGCAGCCCCCTGGACAGGGGTAGCGAGCAGTACTTC. As protein: CASSPLDRGSEQYF.

This clonotype was observed many times. The genes are TRBV18 and TRBJ1-2; D is possibly TRBD1 (5 bases). The V gene's germline CDR1 is KGHSH and CDR2 LQKENI. V was pared by 3 bases and J by 2 bases, with 13 bases between. This CDR3 has 15 amino acids. The CDR3 DNA follows: TGTGCCAGCTCACCGGTGAGGGGAGCCAACTATGGCTACACCTTC. It specifies CASSPVRGANYGYTF. The variable domain in full, completed from reference TRBV18 and TRBJ1-2, reads NAGVMQNPRHLVRRRGQEARLRCSPMKGHSHVYWYRQLPEEGLKFMVYLQKENIIDESGMPKERFSAEFPKEGPSILRIQQVVRGDSAAYFCASSPVRGANYGYTFGSGTRLTVV.

This clonotype has more than one count but fewer than ten. The rearrangement links TRBV12-3 or TRBV12-4 to TRBJ2-3; 10 bases are a match to TRBD2. V trimming: 3 bases; J trimming: 4 bases; junction bases outside the gene matches: 4. This CDR3 has 15 residues. CDR3 in DNA: TGTGCCAGCAGTTTTAGCGGGGGGCCGTCAGATACGCAGTATTTT. This gives the protein CASSFSGGPSDTQYF.

This clonotype was observed many times. The V and J genes are TRBV5-1 and TRBJ1-1; TRBD1 matches at 11 bases. Trimming removed 3 bases from V and 1 base from J; junction bases left unmatched: 8. Germline CDR1 and CDR2: SGHRS and YFSETQ. The length of the CDR3 is 17 residues. CDR3 region: CASSSMDRGLRNTEAFF. CDR3 DNA: TGCGCCAGCAGCTCAATGGACAGGGGGCTTCGGAACACTGAAGCTTTCTTT.

V and J are TRBV27 and TRBJ2-7; no definite D call. V lost 2 bases and J 2 bases, leaving 7 bases between the germline ends. This CDR3 has 13 amino acids. Germline CDR1 is MNHEY and CDR2 is SMNVEV (reference sequence). The CDR3 coding sequence is TGTGCCAGCAGTTTACGCTTGACCTACGAGCAGTACTTC. Amino acid sequence: CASSLRLTYEQYF.

This clonotype was counted ten times or more. The J gene is TRBJ2-5, the V gene TRBV20-1; D might be TRBD1 or TRBD2, each matching 6 bases. Germline lookup yields CDR1 DFQATT and CDR2 SNEGSKA (reference sequence). This CDR3 contains 15 residues. Between the trimmed V and J ends, which lost 0 bases and 6 bases, there was a span of 17 bases. This CDR3 reads CSARDLHREVQTQYF. For the CDR3, the DNA is TGCAGTGCTAGAGATTTACACAGGGAGGTACAGACCCAGTACTTC.

This clonotype was counted ten times or more. The rearrangement uses TRBV11-2 and TRBJ2-1; weak D call: TRBD1 (5 bases). The V end lost 5 bases, the J end lost 12 bases, and 11 bases lay between the germline ends. Looked up from germline, CDR1 is SGHAT and CDR2 is FQNNGV. The CDR3 consists of 11 residues. CDR3 loop: CASSLRVRQFF. The DNA for the CDR3 is TGTGCCAGCAGCCTCAGGGTCAGGCAGTTCTTC.

This clonotype showed up many times. This chain joins TRBV6-2 or TRBV6-3 and TRBJ1-1; possibly TRBD1 for D (5 bases). Germline CDR1 MNHEY, CDR2 SVGEGT. This CDR3 has 14 amino acids. V gave up 4 bases and J gave up 0 bases, with 9 bases separating them. This CDR3 reads CASSSGGLNTEAFF. CDR3 sequence (DNA): TGTGCCAGCAGTTCCGGGGGGTTGAACACTGAAGCTTTCTTT.